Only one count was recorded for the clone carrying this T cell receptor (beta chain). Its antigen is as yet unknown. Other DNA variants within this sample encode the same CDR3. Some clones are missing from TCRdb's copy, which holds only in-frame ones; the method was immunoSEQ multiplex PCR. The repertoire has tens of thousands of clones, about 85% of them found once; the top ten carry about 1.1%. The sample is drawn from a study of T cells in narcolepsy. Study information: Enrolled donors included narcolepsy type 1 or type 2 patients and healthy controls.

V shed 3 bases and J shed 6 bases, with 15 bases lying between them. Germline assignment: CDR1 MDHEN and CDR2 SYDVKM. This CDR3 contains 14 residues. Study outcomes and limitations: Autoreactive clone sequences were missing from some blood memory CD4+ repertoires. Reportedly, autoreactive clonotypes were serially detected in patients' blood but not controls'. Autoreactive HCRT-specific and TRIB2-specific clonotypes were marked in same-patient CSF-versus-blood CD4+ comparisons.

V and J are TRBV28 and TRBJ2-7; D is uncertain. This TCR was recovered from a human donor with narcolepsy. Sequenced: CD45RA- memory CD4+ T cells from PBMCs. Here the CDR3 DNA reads TGTGCCAGCAGTTTTGCTGGGTCTAGGGCCGAGCAGTACTTC. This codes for CASSFAGSRAEQYF. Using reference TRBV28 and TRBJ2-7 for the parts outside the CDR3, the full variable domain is DVKVTQSSRYLVKRTGEKVFLECVQDMDHENMFWYRQDPGLGLRLIYFSYDVKMKEKGDIPEGYSVSREKKERFSLILESASTNQTSMYLCASSFAGSRAEQYFGPGTRLTVT.